The 10 T cell receptor beta chains listed next were all sequenced from one sample in a study of T cell repertoires in urothelial bladder cancer. Clones were sequenced by immunoSEQ multiplex PCR, and TCRdb holds only the in-frame ones, with some missing. The sample records over 10,000 clones, roughly 65% being singletons. The sample consisted of tumor-infiltrating cells from bladder cancer. All receptors come from a human donor with urothelial carcinoma.

The chain is built from TRBV7-2 and TRBJ1-2; no reliable D call. The ends were cut back, 0 bases at V and 2 bases at J, with 7 bases in the middle. CDR1 SGHTA and CDR2 FQGNSA come from the germline V gene. The CDR3 is 14 residues long. In DNA, the CDR3 is TGTGCCAGCAGCTTAGCTGCTACGAACTATGGCTACACCTTC. Amino acid sequence: CASSLAATNYGYTF.

The chain uses TRBV6-5 and TRBJ1-5; D gene uncertain. Germline V lookup: CDR1 MNHEY, CDR2 SVGAGI. The CDR3 spans 15 residues. Trimming cost V 4 bases and J 3 bases, with 13 bases left between them. CDR3 residues: CASSLDGKYNQPQHF. The CDR3 DNA follows: TGTGCCAGCAGTTTGGACGGTAAATACAATCAGCCCCAGCATTTT.

This clone was seen only a few times. The chain carries TRBV5-5 and TRBJ1-6; TRBD1 is a possible D gene (6 bases). V shed 3 bases and J shed 9 bases, with 16 bases lying between them. Looked up from germline, CDR1 is SGHKS and CDR2 is YYEKEE (reference sequence). The CDR3 is 15 residues long. CDR3 DNA: TGTGCCAGCAGCTCCCGGGACACCATAAGTTCACCCCTCCACTTT. The encoded protein is CASSSRDTISSPLHF.

The CDR3 DNA reads as TGTGCCAGTAGTCAGCGGGCTCTCCTCGGGGAGCTGTTTTTT. This codes for CASSQRALLGELFF. The chain is built from TRBV19 and TRBJ2-2; maybe TRBD2 (6 bases). The CDR3 extends over 14 amino acids. Trimming stripped 5 bases from V and 7 bases from J, with 14 bases between. CDR1 is LNHDA and CDR2 is SQIVND in the germline V gene (reference sequence).

This chain connects TRBV5-1 to TRBJ1-6; TRBD1 might be the D (6 bases). Germline loops: CDR1 SGHRS, CDR2 YFSETQ. Trimming pared 0 bases from V and 7 bases from J, leaving 11 bases between. CDR3 length: 15 amino acids. The CDR3 loop reads CASSLAAGENSPLHF. CDR3 in DNA: TGCGCCAGCAGCTTGGCCGCAGGGGAGAATTCACCCCTCCACTTT.

V gene TRBV6-7 combines with J gene TRBJ1-5; unclear D gene. TRBV6-7 is filed as an ORF, its function uncertain. The CDR3 contains 16 residues. V lost 2 bases, J lost 2 bases, and 13 bases lay in between. The CDR3 DNA reads TGTGCCAGCAGTTACCGGGCTCAAGGTCGCAATCAGCCCCAGCATTTT. As protein: CASSYRAQGRNQPQHF.

The chain combines TRBV5-1 with TRBJ1-1, with 7 positions matching TRBD1. The CDR3 is 15 amino acids. In germline, CDR1 is SGHRS, CDR2 YFSETQ. With 3 bases clipped from V and 4 bases from J, the junction kept 9 bases outside the gene matches. CDR3 nucleotides: TGCGCCAGCAGCTCCTCCGGGGCAGGGGGCACTGAAGCTTTCTTT. Protein product: CASSSSGAGGTEAFF.

This clone was seen once. The chain joins TRBV6-6 to TRBJ2-7, with no clear D. Germline V gene lookup returns CDR1 MNHNY and CDR2 SVGAGI (reference sequence). This CDR3 contains 14 residues. V was shortened by 2 bases and J by 0 bases, with 8 bases between the two germline ends. The CDR3 DNA is TGTGCCAGCAGTTACGACACGAGCTCCTACGAGCAGTACTTC. This translates into CASSYDTSSYEQYF.

In this sample, this clone turned up a few times. The V and J genes are TRBV19 and TRBJ1-2, with D tentatively TRBD1 (5 bases). The V gene lost 6 bases and the J gene lost 6 bases, with 20 bases spanning the gap. Germline loops: CDR1 LNHDA, CDR2 SQIVND (reference sequence). This CDR3 is 15 amino acids long. The CDR3 protein is CASSLARQLANGYTF. The CDR3 nucleotides are TGTGCCAGTAGCTTGGCCCGACAGCTAGCCAATGGCTACACCTTC.

A word on this clone: This CDR3 is also generated by other DNA sequences in the sample. The chain carries TRBV5-5 and TRBJ2-1, with a tentative D call TRBD2 (6 bases). The CDR3 sequence is 14 residues long. Germline V gene sequence: CDR1 SGHKS, CDR2 YYEKEE (reference sequence). V was pared by 0 bases and J by 4 bases, with 8 bases between. The CDR3, as DNA: TGTGCCAGCAGCTTGGGCGGGGTATACAATGAGCAGTTCTTC. Translated, it gives CASSLGGVYNEQFF.